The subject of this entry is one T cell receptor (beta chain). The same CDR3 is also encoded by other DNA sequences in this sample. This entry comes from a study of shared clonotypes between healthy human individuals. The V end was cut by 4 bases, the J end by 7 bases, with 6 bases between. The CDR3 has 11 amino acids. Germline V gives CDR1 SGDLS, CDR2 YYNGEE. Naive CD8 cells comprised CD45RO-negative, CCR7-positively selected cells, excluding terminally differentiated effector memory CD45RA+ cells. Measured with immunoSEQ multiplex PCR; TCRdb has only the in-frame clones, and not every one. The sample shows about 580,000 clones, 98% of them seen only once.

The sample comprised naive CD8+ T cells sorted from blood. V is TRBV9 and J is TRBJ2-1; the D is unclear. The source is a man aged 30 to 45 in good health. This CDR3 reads CASSSRNEQFF. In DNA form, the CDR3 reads TGTGCCAGCAGCAGTCGGAATGAGCAGTTCTTC. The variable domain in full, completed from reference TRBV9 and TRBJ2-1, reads DSGVTQTPKHLITATGQRVTLRCSPRSGDLSVYWYQQSLDQGLQFLIQYYNGEERAKGNILERFSAQQFPDLHSELNLSSLELGDSALYFCASSSRNEQFFGPGTRLTVL.